This T cell receptor (beta chain) was sequenced for a study of blood T cells in healthy people across ages. The ends were cut back, 6 bases at V and 5 bases at J, with 9 bases in the middle. There are 12 residues in the CDR3. CDR1 is MDHEN, CDR2 SYDVKM, per germline. A J-beta primer mix and a sample-barcoded 5' primer were used in a second PCR of about 7 to 12 cycles. One entry per CDR3 protein, called by TCRdb with MiXCR from the 5' RACE reads. The table includes 1.5 million to 2 million distinct CDR3 sequences, 49% detected once. This chain joins TRBV28 and TRBJ2-3; D is unclear. This sequence was found in a woman aged 40-49 years in good health. The specimen was blood. The CDR3 DNA is TGTGCCAGCAGCTCAGTCCGAGATACGCAGTATTTT. It encodes CASSSVRDTQYF.